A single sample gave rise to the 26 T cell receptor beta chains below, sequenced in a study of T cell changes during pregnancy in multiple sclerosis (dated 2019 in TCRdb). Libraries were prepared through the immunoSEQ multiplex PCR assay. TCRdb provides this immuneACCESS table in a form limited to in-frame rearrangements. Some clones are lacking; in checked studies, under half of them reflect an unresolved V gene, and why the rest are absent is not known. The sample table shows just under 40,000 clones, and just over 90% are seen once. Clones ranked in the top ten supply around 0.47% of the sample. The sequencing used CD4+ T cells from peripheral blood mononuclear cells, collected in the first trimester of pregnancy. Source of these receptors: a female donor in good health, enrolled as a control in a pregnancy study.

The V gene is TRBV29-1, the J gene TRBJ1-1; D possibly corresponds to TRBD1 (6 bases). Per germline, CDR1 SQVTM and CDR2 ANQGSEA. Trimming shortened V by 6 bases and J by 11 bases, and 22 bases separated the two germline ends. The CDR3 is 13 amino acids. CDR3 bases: TGCAGCGTCGTCCCAAACTACAGGGAGGGTGCTTTCTTT. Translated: CSVVPNYREGAFF.

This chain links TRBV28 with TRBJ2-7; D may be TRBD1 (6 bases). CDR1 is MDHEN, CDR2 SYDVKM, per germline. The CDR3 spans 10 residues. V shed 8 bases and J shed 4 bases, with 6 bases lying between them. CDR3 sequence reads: CASGQYEQYF. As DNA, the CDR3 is TGTGCCAGCGGACAGTACGAGCAGTACTTC.

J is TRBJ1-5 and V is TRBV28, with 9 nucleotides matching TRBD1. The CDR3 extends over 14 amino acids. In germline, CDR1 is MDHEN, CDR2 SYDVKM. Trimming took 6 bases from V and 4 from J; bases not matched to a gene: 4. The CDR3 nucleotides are TGTGCCAGCAGCTCAGGACAGGGGAATCAGCCCCAGCATTTT. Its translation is CASSSGQGNQPQHF. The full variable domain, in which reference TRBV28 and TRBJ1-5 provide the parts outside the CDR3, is DVKVTQSSRYLVKRTGEKVFLECVQDMDHENMFWYRQDPGLGLRLIYFSYDVKMKEKGDIPEGYSVSREKKERFSLILESASTNQTSMYLCASSSGQGNQPQHFGDGTRLSIL.

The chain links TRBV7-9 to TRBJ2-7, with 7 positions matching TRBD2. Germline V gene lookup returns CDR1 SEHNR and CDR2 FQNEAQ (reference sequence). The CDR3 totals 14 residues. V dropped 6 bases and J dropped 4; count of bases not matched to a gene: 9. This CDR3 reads CASSTQGGLYEQYF. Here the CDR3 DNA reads TGTGCCAGCAGTACTCAGGGAGGGCTGTACGAGCAGTACTTC.

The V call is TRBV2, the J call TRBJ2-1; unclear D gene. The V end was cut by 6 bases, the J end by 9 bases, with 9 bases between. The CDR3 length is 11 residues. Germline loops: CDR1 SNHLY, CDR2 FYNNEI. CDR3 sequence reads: CASSGWSEQFF. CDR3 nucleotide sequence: TGTGCCAGCAGCGGGTGGAGTGAGCAGTTCTTC.

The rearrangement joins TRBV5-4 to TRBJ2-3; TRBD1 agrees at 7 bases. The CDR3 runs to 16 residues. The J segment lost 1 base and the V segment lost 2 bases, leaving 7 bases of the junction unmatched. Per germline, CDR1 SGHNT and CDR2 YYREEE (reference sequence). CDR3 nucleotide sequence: TGTGCCAGCAGCTTCCTGACAGGGATGGGCACAGATACGCAGTATTTT. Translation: CASSFLTGMGTDTQYF.

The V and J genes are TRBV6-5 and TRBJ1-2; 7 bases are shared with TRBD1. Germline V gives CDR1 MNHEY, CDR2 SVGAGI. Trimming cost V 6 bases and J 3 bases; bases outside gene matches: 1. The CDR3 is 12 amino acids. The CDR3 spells CASRGTDYGYTF. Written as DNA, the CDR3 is TGTGCCAGCAGAGGGACAGACTATGGCTACACCTTC.

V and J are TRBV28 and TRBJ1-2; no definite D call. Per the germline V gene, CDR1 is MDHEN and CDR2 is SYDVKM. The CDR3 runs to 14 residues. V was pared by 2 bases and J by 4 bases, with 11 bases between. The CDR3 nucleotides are TGTGCCAGCAGTTTAAAAAAGACTCTCTATGGCTACACCTTC. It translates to CASSLKKTLYGYTF.

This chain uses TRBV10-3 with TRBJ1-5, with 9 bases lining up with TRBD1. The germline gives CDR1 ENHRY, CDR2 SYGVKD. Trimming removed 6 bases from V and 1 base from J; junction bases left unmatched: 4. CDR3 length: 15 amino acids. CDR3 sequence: CAISGQGRSNQPQHF. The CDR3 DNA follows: TGTGCCATCAGCGGACAGGGGCGAAGCAATCAGCCCCAGCATTTT.

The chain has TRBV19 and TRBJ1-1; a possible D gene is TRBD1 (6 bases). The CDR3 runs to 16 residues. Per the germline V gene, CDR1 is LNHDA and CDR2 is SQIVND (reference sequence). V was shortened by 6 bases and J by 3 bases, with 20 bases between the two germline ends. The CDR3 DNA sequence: TGTGCCAGTAGGCTTGAAGGTACAGGGTCGGACACTGAAGCTTTCTTT. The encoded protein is CASRLEGTGSDTEAFF.

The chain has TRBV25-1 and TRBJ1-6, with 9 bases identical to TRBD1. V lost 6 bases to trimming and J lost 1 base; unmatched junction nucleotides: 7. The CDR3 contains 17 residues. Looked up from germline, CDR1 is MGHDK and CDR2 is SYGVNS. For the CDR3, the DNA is TGTGCCAGCAGGGGACAGGGAAGGGGGTCCTATAATTCACCCCTCCACTTT. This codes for CASRGQGRGSYNSPLHF.

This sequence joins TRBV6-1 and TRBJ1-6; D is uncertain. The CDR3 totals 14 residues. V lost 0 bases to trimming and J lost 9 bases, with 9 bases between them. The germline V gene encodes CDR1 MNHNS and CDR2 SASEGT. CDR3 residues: CASSEAIISSPLHF. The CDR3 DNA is TGTGCCAGCAGTGAAGCTATCATCAGTTCACCCCTCCACTTT.

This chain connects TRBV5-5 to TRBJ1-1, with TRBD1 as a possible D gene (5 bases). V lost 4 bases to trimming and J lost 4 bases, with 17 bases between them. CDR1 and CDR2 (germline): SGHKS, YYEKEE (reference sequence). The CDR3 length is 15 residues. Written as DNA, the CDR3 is TGTGCCAGCAGCCTGAATGCGGTAAGGGGCACTGAAGCTTTCTTT. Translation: CASSLNAVRGTEAFF.

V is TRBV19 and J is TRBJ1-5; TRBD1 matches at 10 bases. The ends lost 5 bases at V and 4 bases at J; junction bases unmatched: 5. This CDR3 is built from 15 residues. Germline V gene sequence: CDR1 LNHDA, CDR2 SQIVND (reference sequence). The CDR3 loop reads CASSQDRGNNQPQHF. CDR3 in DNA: TGTGCCAGTAGTCAGGACAGGGGGAATAATCAGCCCCAGCATTTT. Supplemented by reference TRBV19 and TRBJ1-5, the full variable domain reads DGGITQSPKYLFRKEGQNVTLSCEQNLNHDAMYWYRQDPGQGLRLIYYSQIVNDFQKGDIAEGYSVSREKKESFPLTVTSAQKNPTAFYLCASSQDRGNNQPQHFGDGTRLSIL.

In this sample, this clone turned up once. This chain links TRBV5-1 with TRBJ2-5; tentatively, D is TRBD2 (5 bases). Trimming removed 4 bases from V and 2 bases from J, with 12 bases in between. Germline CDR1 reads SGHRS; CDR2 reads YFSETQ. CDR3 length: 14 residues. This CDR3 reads CASSTQEDQETQYF. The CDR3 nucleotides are TGCGCCAGCAGCACTCAGGAGGATCAAGAGACCCAGTACTTC.

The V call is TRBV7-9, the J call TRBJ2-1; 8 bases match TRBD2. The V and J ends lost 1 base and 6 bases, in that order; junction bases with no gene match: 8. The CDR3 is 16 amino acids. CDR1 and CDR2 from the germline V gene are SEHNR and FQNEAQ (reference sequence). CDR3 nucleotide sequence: TGTGCCAGCAGCTTAGTAGTGGGCGGGGGGCCCAATGAGCAGTTCTTC. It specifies CASSLVVGGGPNEQFF. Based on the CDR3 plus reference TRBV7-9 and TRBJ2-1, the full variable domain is DTGVSQNPRHKITKRGQNVTFRCDPISEHNRLYWYRQTLGQGPEFLTYFQNEAQLEKSRLLSDRFSAERPKGSFSTLEIQRTEQGDSAMYLCASSLVVGGGPNEQFFGPGTRLTVL.

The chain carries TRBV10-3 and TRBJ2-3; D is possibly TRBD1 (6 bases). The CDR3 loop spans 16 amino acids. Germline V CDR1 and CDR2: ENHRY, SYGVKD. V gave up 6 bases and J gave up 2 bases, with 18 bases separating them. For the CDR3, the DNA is TGTGCCATCAGCAACCCGCACAGGGAATCCACAGATACGCAGTATTTT. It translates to CAISNPHRESTDTQYF.

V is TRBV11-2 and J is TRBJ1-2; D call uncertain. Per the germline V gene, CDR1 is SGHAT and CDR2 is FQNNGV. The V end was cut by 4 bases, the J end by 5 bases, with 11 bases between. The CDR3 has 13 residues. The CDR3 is CASSSGLKYGYTF. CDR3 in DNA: TGTGCCAGCAGCTCAGGACTGAAGTATGGCTACACCTTC.

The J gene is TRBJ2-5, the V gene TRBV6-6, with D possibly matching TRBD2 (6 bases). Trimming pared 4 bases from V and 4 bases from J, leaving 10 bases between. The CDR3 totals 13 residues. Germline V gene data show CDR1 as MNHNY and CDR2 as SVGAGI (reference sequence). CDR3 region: CASSSGTPETQYF. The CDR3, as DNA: TGTGCCAGCAGTTCCGGGACTCCAGAGACCCAGTACTTC.

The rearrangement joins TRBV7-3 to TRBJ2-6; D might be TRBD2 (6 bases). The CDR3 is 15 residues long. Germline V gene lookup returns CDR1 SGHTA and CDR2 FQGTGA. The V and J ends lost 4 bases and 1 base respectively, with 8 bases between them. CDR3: CASSSAGSGANVLTF. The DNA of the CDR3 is TGTGCCAGCAGCTCCGCGGGGTCTGGGGCCAACGTCCTGACTTTC. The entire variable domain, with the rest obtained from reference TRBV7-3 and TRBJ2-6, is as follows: GAGVSQTPSNKVTEKGKYVELRCDPISGHTALYWYRQSLGQGPEFLIYFQGTGAADDSGLPNDRFFAVRPEGSVSTLKIQRTERGDSAVYLCASSSAGSGANVLTFGAGSRLTVL.

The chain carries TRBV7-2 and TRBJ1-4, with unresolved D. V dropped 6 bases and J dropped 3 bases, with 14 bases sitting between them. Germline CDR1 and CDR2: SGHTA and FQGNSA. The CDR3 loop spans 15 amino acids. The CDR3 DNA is TGTGCCAGCAGATACGCGGGCGGTGCTAATGAAAAACTGTTTTTT. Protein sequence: CASRYAGGANEKLFF. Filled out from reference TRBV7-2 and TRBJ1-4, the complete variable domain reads GAGVSQSPSNKVTEKGKDVELRCDPISGHTALYWYRQSLGQGLEFLIYFQGNSAPDKSGLPSDRFSAERTGGSVSTLTIQRTQQEDSAVYLCASRYAGGANEKLFFGSGTQLSVL.

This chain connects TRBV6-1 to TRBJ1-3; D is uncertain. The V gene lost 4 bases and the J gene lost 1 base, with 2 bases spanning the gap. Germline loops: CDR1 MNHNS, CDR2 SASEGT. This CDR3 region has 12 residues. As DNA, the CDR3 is TGTGCCAGCAGTGTATCTGGAAACACCATATATTTT. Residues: CASSVSGNTIYF.

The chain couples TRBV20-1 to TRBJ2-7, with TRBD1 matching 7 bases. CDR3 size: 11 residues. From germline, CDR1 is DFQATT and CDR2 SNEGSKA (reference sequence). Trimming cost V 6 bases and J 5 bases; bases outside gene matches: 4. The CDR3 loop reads CSASDRDEQYF. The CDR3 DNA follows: TGCAGTGCCTCCGACAGGGACGAGCAGTACTTC.

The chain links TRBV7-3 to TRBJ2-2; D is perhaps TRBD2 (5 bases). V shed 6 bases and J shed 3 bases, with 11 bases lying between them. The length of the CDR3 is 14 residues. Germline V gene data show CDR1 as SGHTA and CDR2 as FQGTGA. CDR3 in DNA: TGTGCCAGCAGTTTCCTTAGCGACACCGGGGAGCTGTTTTTT. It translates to CASSFLSDTGELFF.

The CDR3 DNA sequence: TGTGCCATCAGTGAAGGGTCCGGGGGGCCAGATACGCAGTATTTT. Translated, it gives CAISEGSGGPDTQYF. J is TRBJ2-3 and V is TRBV10-3; D is possibly TRBD2 (7 bases). The CDR3 length is 15 residues. Trimming stripped 3 bases from V and 4 bases from J, with 14 bases between. Germline V lookup: CDR1 ENHRY, CDR2 SYGVKD.

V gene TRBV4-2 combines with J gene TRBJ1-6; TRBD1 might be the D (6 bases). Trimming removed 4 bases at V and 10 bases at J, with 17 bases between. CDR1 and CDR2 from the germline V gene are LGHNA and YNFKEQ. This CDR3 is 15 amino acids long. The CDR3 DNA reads TGTGCCAGCAGCCCAAGATTCAGGGGCGAATCACCCCTCCACTTT. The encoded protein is CASSPRFRGESPLHF.